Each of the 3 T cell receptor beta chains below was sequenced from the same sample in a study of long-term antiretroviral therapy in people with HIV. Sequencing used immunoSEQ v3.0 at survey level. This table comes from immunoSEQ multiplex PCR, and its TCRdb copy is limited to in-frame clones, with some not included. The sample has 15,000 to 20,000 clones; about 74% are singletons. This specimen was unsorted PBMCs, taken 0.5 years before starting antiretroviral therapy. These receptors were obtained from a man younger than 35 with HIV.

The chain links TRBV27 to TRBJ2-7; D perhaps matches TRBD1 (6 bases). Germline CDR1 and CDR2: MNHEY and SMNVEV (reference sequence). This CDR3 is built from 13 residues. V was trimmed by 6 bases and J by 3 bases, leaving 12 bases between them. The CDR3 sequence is CASSPGHLYEQYF. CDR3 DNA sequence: TGTGCCAGCAGCCCGGGACACCTCTACGAGCAGTACTTC.

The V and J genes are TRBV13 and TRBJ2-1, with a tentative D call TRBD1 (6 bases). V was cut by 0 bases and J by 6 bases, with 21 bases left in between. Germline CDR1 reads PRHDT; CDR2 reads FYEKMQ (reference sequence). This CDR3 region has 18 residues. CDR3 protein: CASSLGRERDPRGNEQFF. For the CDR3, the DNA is TGTGCCAGCAGCTTAGGCCGGGAAAGAGACCCCAGGGGCAATGAGCAGTTCTTC. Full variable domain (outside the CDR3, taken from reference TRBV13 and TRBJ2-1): AAGVIQSPRHLIKEKRETATLKCYPIPRHDTVYWYQQGPGQDPQFLISFYEKMQSDKGSIPDRFSAQQFSDYHSELNMSSLELGDSALYFCASSLGRERDPRGNEQFFGPGTRLTVL.

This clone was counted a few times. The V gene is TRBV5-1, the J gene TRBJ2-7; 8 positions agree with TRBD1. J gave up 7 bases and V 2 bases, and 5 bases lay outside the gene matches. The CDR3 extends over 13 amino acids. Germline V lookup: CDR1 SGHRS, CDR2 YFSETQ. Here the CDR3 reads CASSLRQGIEQYF. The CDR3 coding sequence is TGCGCCAGCAGCTTAAGACAGGGGATAGAGCAGTACTTC.